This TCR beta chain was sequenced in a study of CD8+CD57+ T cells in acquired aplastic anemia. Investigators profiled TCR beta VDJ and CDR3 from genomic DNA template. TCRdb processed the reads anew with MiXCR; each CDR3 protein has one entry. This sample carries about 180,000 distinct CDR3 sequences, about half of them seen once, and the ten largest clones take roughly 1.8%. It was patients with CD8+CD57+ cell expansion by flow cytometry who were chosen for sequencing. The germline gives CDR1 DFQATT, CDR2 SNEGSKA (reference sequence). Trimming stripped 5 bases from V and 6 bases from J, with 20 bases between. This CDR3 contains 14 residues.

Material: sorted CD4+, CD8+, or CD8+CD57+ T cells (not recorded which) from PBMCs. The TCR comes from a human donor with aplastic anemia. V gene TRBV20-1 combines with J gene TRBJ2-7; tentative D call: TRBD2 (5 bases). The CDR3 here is CSALVGSGRGEQYF. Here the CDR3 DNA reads TGCAGTGCTCTAGTAGGAAGCGGACGGGGCGAGCAGTACTTC.